The 29 T cell receptor beta chains below all came from one sample that was sequenced in a study of long-term antiretroviral therapy in people with HIV (dated by TCRdb to between 2021 and 2024). The immunoSEQ hsTCRB v3.0 assay was used at survey level resolution for TRB variable region sequencing. TCRdb's version of the immuneACCESS table is confined to in-frame rearrangements and falls short of the full clone set. An unresolved V gene accounts for under half of the shortfall where checked; the remainder is of unknown origin. Within this sample are approximately 32,000 clones, with approximately 83% of them counted one time only. Of the sample, approximately 7.9% is held by the ten largest clones. The material was unsorted PBMCs, obtained 0.4 years before starting antiretroviral therapy. The receptors originated from a man in his late teens or twenties with HIV.

V gene TRBV21-1 combines with J gene TRBJ1-5. TRBV21-1 is shown as a pseudogene. The CDR3 length is 18 residues. The CDR3 is CASSNGRGLTGSNQPQHF. CDR3 nucleotides: TGTGCCAGCAGCAATGGGAGGGGTCTTACGGGAAGCAATCAGCCCCAGCATTTT.

The rearrangement joins TRBV7-9 to TRBJ1-1, with 11 positions matching TRBD1. The ends lost 5 bases at V and 2 bases at J; junction bases unmatched: 10. The CDR3 sequence is 17 residues long. From germline, CDR1 is SEHNR and CDR2 FQNEAQ (reference sequence). The CDR3: CASSLGQGVGKNTEAFF. The CDR3 DNA follows: TGTGCCAGCAGCCTGGGACAGGGGGTGGGTAAAAACACTGAAGCTTTCTTT.

The chain uses TRBV7-6 and TRBJ2-7, with D possibly TRBD2 on 7 matching bases. The CDR3 sequence is 14 residues long. CDR1 SGHVS and CDR2 FNYEAQ come from the germline V gene. V dropped 1 base and J dropped 4 bases, with 11 bases sitting between them. CDR3 DNA sequence: TGTGCCAGCAGCTTAGACAGGGAGGGGTACGAGCAGTACTTC. Translating gives CASSLDREGYEQYF.

V usage is TRBV5-1 and J usage is TRBJ2-3; TRBD2 matches at 11 bases. The ends lost 4 bases at V and 2 bases at J; junction bases unmatched: 6. This CDR3 is 16 amino acids long. CDR1 is SGHRS, CDR2 YFSETQ, per germline. The CDR3 reads CASSPPSGGLTDTQYF. DNA for the CDR3: TGCGCCAGCAGCCCTCCTAGCGGGGGGCTCACAGATACGCAGTATTTT.

As for this clone: An end of the junction differs from the germline gene, which may be a read error. The chain uses TRBV20-1 and TRBJ2-7; D is unclear. CDR3 length equals 8 residues. In germline, CDR1 is DFQATT, CDR2 SNEGSKA (reference sequence). As DNA, the CDR3 is TGCAGTGATCGAAATGGGATATTC. Translating gives CSDRNGIF.

The rearrangement joins TRBV10-2 to TRBJ1-1; 9 bases align to TRBD1. Germline loops: CDR1 WSHSY, CDR2 SAAADI. This CDR3 region has 13 residues. V dropped 6 bases and J dropped 6; count of bases not matched to a gene: 5. CDR3 region: CASRDRGWSEAFF. The CDR3, as DNA: TGCGCCAGCAGGGACAGGGGCTGGTCTGAAGCTTTCTTT.

This clone was recorded only once. This sequence joins TRBV15 and TRBJ1-1, with unresolved D. Germline V gene lookup returns CDR1 LNHNV and CDR2 YYDKDF (reference sequence). The ends were cut back, 5 bases at V and 1 base at J, with 8 bases in the middle. CDR3 length equals 13 residues. CDR3 protein: CATSGSRNTEAFF. The CDR3 DNA is TGTGCCACCAGCGGTTCACGGAACACTGAAGCTTTCTTT.

Written as DNA, the CDR3 is TGCAGCGTTGATTCTCAGGGGGCTGGCTATGGCTACACCTTC. Its protein product is CSVDSQGAGYGYTF. The rearrangement uses TRBV29-1 and TRBJ1-2; 8 bases agree with TRBD1. Germline V gene sequence: CDR1 SQVTM, CDR2 ANQGSEA. CDR3 size: 14 residues. V shed 3 bases and J 4 bases; nucleotides not matched to a gene: 7. Supplemented by reference TRBV29-1 and TRBJ1-2, the full variable domain reads SAVISQKPSRDICQRGTSLTIQCQVDSQVTMMFWYRQQPGQSLTLIATANQGSEATYESGFVIDKFPISRPNLTFSTLTVSNMSPEDSSIYLCSVDSQGAGYGYTFGSGTRLTVV.

The chain employs TRBV19 and TRBJ1-5; no clear D. The CDR3 has 13 amino acids. Germline-derived CDR1 and CDR2 are LNHDA and SQIVND (reference sequence). V lost 8 bases to trimming and J lost 3 bases, with 11 bases between them. Here the CDR3 reads CASYGFDNQPQHF. In nucleotides, the CDR3 is TGTGCCAGTTACGGGTTCGACAATCAGCCCCAGCATTTT.

The rearrangement uses TRBV9 and TRBJ2-2, with 9 nucleotides matching TRBD2. Germline CDR1 reads SGDLS; CDR2 reads YYNGEE. Trimming cost V 2 bases and J 6 bases; bases outside gene matches: 8. The CDR3 runs to 16 residues. CDR3 sequence (DNA): TGTGCCAGCAGCGTCGCTCCGGGACTAGCCCCCGGGGAGCTGTTTTTT. This codes for CASSVAPGLAPGELFF.

This clone is a singleton in its sample. This chain uses TRBV6-5 with TRBJ1-2; D perhaps matches TRBD1 (5 bases). The CDR3 contains 14 residues. CDR1 MNHEY and CDR2 SVGAGI come from the germline V gene. The V end lost 0 bases, the J end lost 7 bases, and 12 bases lay between the germline ends. CDR3 DNA: TGTGCCAGCAGTTACTCCACAGGCTATTTTGGCTACACCTTC. It specifies CASSYSTGYFGYTF.

The chain combines TRBV30 with TRBJ1-5; TRBD1 might be the D (5 bases). Trimming pared 3 bases from V and 1 base from J, leaving 7 bases between. CDR1 and CDR2 from the germline V gene are GTSNPN and SVGIG (reference sequence). The CDR3 loop spans 13 amino acids. The CDR3 DNA is TGTGCCTGGAGGAGGGACAGCAATCAGCCCCAGCATTTT. Translating it yields CAWRRDSNQPQHF. The full variable domain, with the rest looked up from reference TRBV30 and TRBJ1-5, is SQTIHQWPATLVQPVGSPLSLECTVEGTSNPNLYWYRQAAGRGLQLLFYSVGIGQISSEVPQNLSASRPQDRQFILSSKKLLLSDSGFYLCAWRRDSNQPQHFGDGTRLSIL.

The chain couples TRBV7-9 to TRBJ1-2, with a weak D call TRBD1 (5 bases). Per the germline V gene, CDR1 is SEHNR and CDR2 is FQNEAQ (reference sequence). The CDR3 is 12 amino acids. V dropped 5 bases and J dropped 7 bases, with 11 bases sitting between them. DNA for the CDR3: TGTGCCAGCAGCCTCGGTCAGGGTGGCTACACCTTC. Its protein product is CASSLGQGGYTF.

The rearrangement joins TRBV29-1 to TRBJ2-3; 8 nucleotides align to TRBD2. CDR1 and CDR2 (germline): SQVTM, ANQGSEA. This CDR3 has 13 residues. Trimming cost V 7 bases and J 2 bases; bases outside gene matches: 5. The CDR3 DNA is TGCAGCGACTTAGCGGGGAACACAGATACGCAGTATTTT. Amino acid sequence: CSDLAGNTDTQYF.

The chain uses TRBV18 and TRBJ1-4; D unresolved. V lost 4 bases to trimming and J lost 7 bases, with 16 bases between them. The germline V gene encodes CDR1 KGHSH and CDR2 LQKENI. The CDR3 runs to 15 residues. The CDR3 spells CASSLRTLPGEKLFF. The CDR3 DNA reads TGTGCCAGCTCACTACGGACGCTGCCGGGTGAAAAACTGTTTTTT.

The gene calls are TRBV10-3 and TRBJ1-1; 10 bases match TRBD1. Germline V gives CDR1 ENHRY, CDR2 SYGVKD. This CDR3 contains 15 residues. V shed 6 bases, J shed 4 bases, and the junction held 8 bases outside the gene matches. CDR3 loop: CAIRLRDRGSTEAFF. The CDR3, as DNA: TGTGCCATCAGGTTACGGGACAGGGGATCCACTGAAGCTTTCTTT.

The chain uses TRBV29-1 and TRBJ2-1; a possible D gene is TRBD1 (7 bases). Germline values: CDR1 SQVTM, CDR2 ANQGSEA. V shed 0 bases and J shed 1 base, with 19 bases lying between them. The CDR3 is 18 residues long. CDR3 sequence reads: CSVEDPTRQGGSYNEQFF. The CDR3 DNA sequence: TGCAGCGTTGAAGATCCGACTAGACAGGGTGGTTCCTACAATGAGCAGTTCTTC.

This chain uses TRBV6-5 with TRBJ1-1, with D hard to call. The V end lost 1 base, the J end lost 2 bases, and 11 bases lay between the germline ends. The CDR3 has 15 amino acids. Germline V lookup: CDR1 MNHEY, CDR2 SVGAGI. CDR3 loop: CASSYLTGLNTEAFF. CDR3 in DNA: TGTGCCAGCAGTTACTTGACGGGATTAAACACTGAAGCTTTCTTT.

This clone was counted a single time. CDR3 protein: CASSPSGDDEKLFF. In DNA form, the CDR3 reads TGTGCCAGCAGCCCAAGTGGGGACGATGAAAAACTGTTTTTT. The rearrangement joins TRBV9 to TRBJ1-4; maybe TRBD1 (5 bases). Germline assignment: CDR1 SGDLS and CDR2 YYNGEE. Trimming shortened V by 4 bases and J by 6 bases, and 13 bases separated the two germline ends. The CDR3 extends over 14 amino acids. The variable domain in full, completed from reference TRBV9 and TRBJ1-4, reads DSGVTQTPKHLITATGQRVTLRCSPRSGDLSVYWYQQSLDQGLQFLIQYYNGEERAKGNILERFSAQQFPDLHSELNLSSLELGDSALYFCASSPSGDDEKLFFGSGTQLSVL.

The chain is built from TRBV29-1 and TRBJ2-3; 10 bases line up with TRBD2. V was pared by 5 bases and J by 0 bases, with 5 bases of the junction left unmatched. CDR3 length: 15 amino acids. The V gene's germline CDR1 is SQVTM and CDR2 ANQGSEA. CDR3 in amino acids: CSVRTSGASTDTQYF. CDR3 DNA: TGCAGCGTTCGAACTAGCGGGGCGAGCACAGATACGCAGTATTTT.

In this sample, this clone turned up once. The chain couples TRBV4-2 to TRBJ1-1; D unclear. CDR3 length: 14 amino acids. Germline CDR1 is LGHNA and CDR2 is YNFKEQ. V lost 0 bases and J lost 2, with 7 bases in between. The CDR3 sequence is CASSQEGRNTEAFF. DNA for the CDR3: TGTGCCAGCAGCCAAGAGGGGAGAAACACTGAAGCTTTCTTT.

The chain is built from TRBV6-1 and TRBJ1-4; maybe TRBD1 (6 bases). In germline, CDR1 is MNHNS, CDR2 SASEGT. The CDR3 loop spans 11 amino acids. Trimming took off 2 bases at V and 11 bases at J, with 6 bases between the two ends. The CDR3 bases are TGTGCCAGCAGTGAACAGGGGAAACTGTTTTTT. Protein sequence: CASSEQGKLFF.

The chain couples TRBV27 to TRBJ1-2; a possible D gene is TRBD1 (6 bases). The CDR3 covers 14 residues. Germline loops: CDR1 MNHEY, CDR2 SMNVEV (reference sequence). Deletions cut 3 bases from V and 5 bases from J, with 13 bases between. The DNA for the CDR3 is TGTGCCAGCAGTTTCCAGGGGATGGGTTATGGCTACACCTTC. Encoded protein: CASSFQGMGYGYTF.

This chain joins TRBV4-1 and TRBJ2-7; D is perhaps TRBD1 (6 bases). There are 14 residues in the CDR3. Trimming took 2 bases from V and 3 from J, leaving 11 bases between them. Germline CDR1 and CDR2: MGHRA and YSYEKL. The chain's CDR3 is CASSQTQGNYEQYF. The DNA for the CDR3 is TGCGCCAGCAGCCAAACACAGGGAAACTACGAGCAGTACTTC.

The V gene is TRBV28, the J gene TRBJ2-1; TRBD1 aligns across 10 bases. With V trimmed by 4 bases and J by 6 bases, 9 bases remained unmatched. This CDR3 spans 16 amino acids. The V gene's germline CDR1 is MDHEN and CDR2 SYDVKM. The CDR3 nucleotides read TGTGCCAGCAGTTCCCCCGACAGGGGGCTACGCAATGAGCAGTTCTTC. Amino acid sequence: CASSSPDRGLRNEQFF.

The rearrangement uses TRBV5-6 and TRBJ2-1; possibly TRBD2 for D (5 bases). Germline V CDR1 and CDR2: SGHDT, YYEEEE. The CDR3 is 16 amino acids. V lost 4 bases and J 9 bases, leaving 23 bases between the germline ends. The CDR3 region is CASSLWGDIRVSEQFF. In DNA form, the CDR3 reads TGTGCCAGCAGCCTCTGGGGAGACATACGCGTTAGTGAGCAGTTCTTC.

V usage is TRBV7-9 and J usage is TRBJ2-3; tentative D call: TRBD2 (5 bases). The CDR3 consists of 13 residues. With 6 bases removed from V and 0 bases from J, the gap between germline ends came to 7 bases. Germline lookup yields CDR1 SEHNR and CDR2 FQNEAQ (reference sequence). CDR3 loop: CASRTGSTDTQYF. The CDR3 nucleotides read TGTGCCAGCAGAACGGGGAGCACAGATACGCAGTATTTT.

This chain joins TRBV9 and TRBJ1-2, with D perhaps matching TRBD1 (6 bases). The CDR3 consists of 15 residues. With 0 bases removed from V and 2 bases from J, the gap between germline ends came to 11 bases. CDR1 and CDR2 from the germline V gene are SGDLS and YYNGEE. Here the CDR3 DNA reads TGTGCCAGCAGCGTAGAGGGGGATAACAACTATGGCTACACCTTC. It encodes CASSVEGDNNYGYTF. The whole variable domain, filled in from reference TRBV9 and TRBJ1-2, reads DSGVTQTPKHLITATGQRVTLRCSPRSGDLSVYWYQQSLDQGLQFLIQYYNGEERAKGNILERFSAQQFPDLHSELNLSSLELGDSALYFCASSVEGDNNYGYTFGSGTRLTVV.

The gene calls are TRBV11-2 and TRBJ2-7, with 8 bases lining up with TRBD1. V dropped 6 bases and J dropped 3; count of bases not matched to a gene: 10. The germline CDR1 and CDR2 sequences are SGHAT and FQNNGV. This CDR3 is 15 amino acids long. In DNA form, the CDR3 reads TGTGCCAGCAGACGACAGGGGTGGGCGATCTACGAGCAGTACTTC. Protein product: CASRRQGWAIYEQYF.